These T cell receptor beta chains were read from a single sample in a study of T-cell reconstitution after alpha-beta-depleted transplantation in children. TCRdb processed the PCR reads anew with MiXCR; each CDR3 protein has one entry. The sample consists of nearly 250,000 distinct CDR3 sequences, 6.5% to 10% of them appearing once. Sequences were derived from PBMCs, mostly from graft donor cells, sampled 180 days after TCRalphabeta/CD19-depleted stem cell transplant. Receptors were obtained from a male patient younger than 18 who had a stem cell transplant for acute lymphoblastic leukemia, so the T cells may come from the graft donor. Both conserved end residues are trimmed from each CDR3. The size of a clone is reported for some rows only, either as once, few or many, or as a class for expanded clones.

>TRBV20-1|many|TRBJ2-1
SARDLQAWSSYNEQF
>TRBV12-3/TRBV12-4|many|TRBJ2-7
ASSLWRGGNEQY
>TRBV12-3/TRBV12-4|many|TRBJ1-1
ASSLVPGQGNTEAF
>TRBV6-5|-|TRBJ2-7
ASSSDRGNEQY
>TRBV19|once|TRBJ2-2
ASSEGELF
>TRBV3-1|many|TRBJ1-1
ASSPVTGLEAF
>TRBV20-1|many|TRBJ2-7
SARDGGSSYEQY
>TRBV27|many|TRBJ2-7
ASSLGGLYEQY
>TRBV7-9|many|TRBJ2-7
ASSSPGLQD
>TRBV4-2|few|TRBJ1-1
ASDIPGTGISNTEAF
>TRBV6-5|-|TRBJ2-5
ASSYSGGETQN
>TRBV10-3|-|TRBJ1-1
AISEGTTTEAF
>TRBV7-2|many|TRBJ2-3
ASSLGQGRGNTQY
>TRBV7-2|many|TRBJ2-1
ASSSQRGYNEQF
>TRBV5-5|many|TRBJ2-1
ASSSSRGLGDNEQF
>TRBV5-1|many|TRBJ1-2
ASRGPSGYT
>TRBV12-3/TRBV12-4|many|TRBJ1-6
ASSLGALNSPLH
>TRBV11-2|many|TRBJ1-1
ASSFRVYRTANTEAF
>TRBV18|many|TRBJ2-2
ASSPRDSTGELF
>TRBV7-2|many|TRBJ2-5
ASSLVPSQETQY
>TRBV6-5|few|TRBJ2-4
ASSSVGQGKNIQY
>TRBV6-2/TRBV6-3|few|TRBJ2-3
ASSRPGLAGGQYTQY
>TRBV28|many|TRBJ2-7
ASSWRSTYEQY
>TRBV11-2|many|TRBJ2-3
ASSLSRAADTQY
>TRBV5-4|-|TRBJ2-2
ASSLRGGIGELF
>TRBV7-6|many|TRBJ2-3
ASSSPYRDRGTSTDTQY
>TRBV20-1|many|TRBJ2-1
SARSQGAPSYNEQF
>TRBV20-1|many|TRBJ2-1
SASGGTSGDKQF
>TRBV10-3|many|TRBJ1-5
AITRNLVSSQPQH
>TRBV4-2|many|TRBJ1-1
ASSQAQGVRTEAF
>TRBV5-5|many|TRBJ1-5
ASSPRGKVENNQPQH
>TRBV6-2/TRBV6-3|many|TRBJ1-1
ASSPDTYTEAF
>TRBV5-5|many|TRBJ1-4
ASSSVTGALNEKLF
>TRBV12-3/TRBV12-4|many|TRBJ2-5
ASSLDRDLRETQY
>TRBV6-2/TRBV6-3|many|TRBJ2-1
ASSYSSGNEQF
>TRBV28|many|TRBJ2-5
ASSVNPGQGQETQY
>TRBV16|many|TRBJ2-1
ASFSPGGADEQF
>TRBV29-1|many|TRBJ1-2
SGGGYYGYT
>TRBV5-5|many|TRBJ1-2
ASSPQGDYGYT
>TRBV12-3/TRBV12-4|many|TRBJ1-2
ASSLREGQGLYGYT
>TRBV6-4|many|TRBJ1-2
ASSEGGDYGYT
>TRBV29-1|many|TRBJ2-2
STRQANTGELF
>TRBV29-1|many|TRBJ2-3
SVEDTGGRGDTQY
>TRBV7-2|-|TRBJ2-7
ASSLGADSSYEQY
>TRBV2|-|TRBJ1-5
ASNQGPDQPQH